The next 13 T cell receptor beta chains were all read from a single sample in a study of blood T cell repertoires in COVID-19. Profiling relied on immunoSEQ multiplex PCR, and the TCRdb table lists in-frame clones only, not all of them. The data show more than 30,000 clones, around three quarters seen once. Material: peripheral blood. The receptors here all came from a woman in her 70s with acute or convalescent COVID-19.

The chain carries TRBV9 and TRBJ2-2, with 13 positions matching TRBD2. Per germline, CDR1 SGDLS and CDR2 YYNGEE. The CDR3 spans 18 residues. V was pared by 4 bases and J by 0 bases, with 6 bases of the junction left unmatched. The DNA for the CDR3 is TGTGCCAGCAGCTCTGGGACTAGCGGGGCCGCGAACACCGGGGAGCTGTTTTTT. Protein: CASSSGTSGAANTGELFF.

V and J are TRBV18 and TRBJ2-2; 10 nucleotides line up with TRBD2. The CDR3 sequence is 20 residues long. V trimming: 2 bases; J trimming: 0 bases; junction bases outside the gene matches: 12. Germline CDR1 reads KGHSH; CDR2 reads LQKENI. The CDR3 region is CASSPSGLAGVSSNTGELFF. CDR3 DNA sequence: TGTGCCAGCTCACCAAGCGGCCTAGCGGGGGTTTCCTCGAACACCGGGGAGCTGTTTTTT.

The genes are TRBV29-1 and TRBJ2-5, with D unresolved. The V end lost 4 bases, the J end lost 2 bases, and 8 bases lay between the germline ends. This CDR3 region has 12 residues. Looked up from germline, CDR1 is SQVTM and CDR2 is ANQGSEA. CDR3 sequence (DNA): TGCAGCGTTGGACTGATACAAGAGACCCAGTACTTC. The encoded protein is CSVGLIQETQYF.

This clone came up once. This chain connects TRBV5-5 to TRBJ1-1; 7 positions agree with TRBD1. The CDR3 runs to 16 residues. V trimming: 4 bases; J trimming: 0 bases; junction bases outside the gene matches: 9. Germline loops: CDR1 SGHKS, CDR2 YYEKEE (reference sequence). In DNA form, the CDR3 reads TGTGCCAGCAGCCGGGGACAGACCAGTTTGAACACTGAAGCTTTCTTT. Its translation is CASSRGQTSLNTEAFF.

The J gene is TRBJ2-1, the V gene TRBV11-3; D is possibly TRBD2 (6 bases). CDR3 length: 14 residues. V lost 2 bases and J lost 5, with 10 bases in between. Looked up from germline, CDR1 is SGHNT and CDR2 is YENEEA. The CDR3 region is CASSLWRDDNEQFF. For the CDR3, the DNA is TGTGCCAGCAGCTTATGGAGGGATGACAATGAGCAGTTCTTC.

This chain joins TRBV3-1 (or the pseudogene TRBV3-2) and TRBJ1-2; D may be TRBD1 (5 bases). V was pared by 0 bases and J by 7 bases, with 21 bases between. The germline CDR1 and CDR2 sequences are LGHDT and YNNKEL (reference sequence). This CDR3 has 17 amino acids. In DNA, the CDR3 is TGTGCCAGCAGCCAAGATCTATCGACAGCCGGGAGGGGTGGCTACACCTTC. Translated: CASSQDLSTAGRGGYTF.

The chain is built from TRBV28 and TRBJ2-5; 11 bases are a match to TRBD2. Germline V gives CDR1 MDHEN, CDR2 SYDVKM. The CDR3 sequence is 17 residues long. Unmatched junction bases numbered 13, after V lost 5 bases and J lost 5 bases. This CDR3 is CASSPSSGRPTWETQYF. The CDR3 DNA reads TGTGCCAGCAGTCCCTCTAGCGGGAGGCCCACTTGGGAGACCCAGTACTTC.

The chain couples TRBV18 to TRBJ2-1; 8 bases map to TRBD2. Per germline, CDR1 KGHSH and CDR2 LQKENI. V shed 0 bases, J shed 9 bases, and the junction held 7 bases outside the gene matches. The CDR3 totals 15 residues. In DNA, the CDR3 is TGTGCCAGCTCACCACCGACGGGGGGGCTCGGTGAGCAGTTCTTC. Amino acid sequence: CASSPPTGGLGEQFF.

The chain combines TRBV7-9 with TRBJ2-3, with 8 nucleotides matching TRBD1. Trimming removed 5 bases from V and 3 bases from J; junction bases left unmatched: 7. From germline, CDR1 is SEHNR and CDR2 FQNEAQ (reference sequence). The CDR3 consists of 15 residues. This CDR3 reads CASSQTGGRTDTQYF. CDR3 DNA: TGTGCCAGCAGCCAAACAGGGGGTCGGACAGATACGCAGTATTTT.

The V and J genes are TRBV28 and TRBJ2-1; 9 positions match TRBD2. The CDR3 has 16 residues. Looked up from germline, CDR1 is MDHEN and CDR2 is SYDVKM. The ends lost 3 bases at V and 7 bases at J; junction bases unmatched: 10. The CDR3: CASSFRAGGPRNEQFF. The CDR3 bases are TGTGCCAGCAGTTTTAGGGCGGGGGGGCCAAGGAATGAGCAGTTCTTC. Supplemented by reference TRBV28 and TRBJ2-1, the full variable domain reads DVKVTQSSRYLVKRTGEKVFLECVQDMDHENMFWYRQDPGLGLRLIYFSYDVKMKEKGDIPEGYSVSREKKERFSLILESASTNQTSMYLCASSFRAGGPRNEQFFGPGTRLTVL.

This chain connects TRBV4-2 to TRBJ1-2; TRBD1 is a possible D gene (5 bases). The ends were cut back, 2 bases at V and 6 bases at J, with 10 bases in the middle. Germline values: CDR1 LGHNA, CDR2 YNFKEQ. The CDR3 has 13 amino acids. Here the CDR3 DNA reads TGTGCCAGCAGCCAACAGCCCAGGGATGGCTACACCTTC. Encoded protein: CASSQQPRDGYTF.

The CDR3 nucleotides read TGTGCCACCACCGGGACAGGGGACAGGGACCTCCACTTT. The encoded protein is CATTGTGDRDLHF. The chain combines TRBV19 with TRBJ1-6; 10 bases align to TRBD1. Germline V gene sequence: CDR1 LNHDA, CDR2 SQIVND (reference sequence). CDR3 length: 13 amino acids. V lost 10 bases, J lost 15 bases, and 12 bases stayed unmatched. Full variable domain (missing parts from reference TRBV19 and TRBJ1-6): DGGITQSPKYLFRKEGQNVTLSCEQNLNHDAMYWYRQDPGQGLRLIYYSQIVNDFQKGDIAEGYSVSREKKESFPLTVTSAQKNPTAFYLCATTGTGDRDLHFGNGTRLTVT.

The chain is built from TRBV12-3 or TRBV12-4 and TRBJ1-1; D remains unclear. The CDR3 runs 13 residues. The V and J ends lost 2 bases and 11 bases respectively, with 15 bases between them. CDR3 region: CASSLRPWARAFF. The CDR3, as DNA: TGTGCCAGCAGTTTAAGGCCGTGGGCCAGGGCTTTCTTT.